This note documents a single T cell receptor (beta chain) sequence. These data belong to a study of control samples from healthy donors and cancer patients. Profiled with immunoSEQ multiplex PCR; TCRdb holds only in-frame clones, not every one. There are under 300,000 clones in the sample; roughly 80% occur only once, and 13% lies in the top ten. Germline V gene sequence: CDR1 MGHDK, CDR2 SYGVNS. The CDR3 extends over 16 amino acids. The V gene lost 4 bases and the J gene lost 3 bases, with 16 bases spanning the gap. The source material was PBMCs. The TCR originated in a woman aged 60-75 years with lung cancer. The rearrangement uses TRBV25-1 and TRBJ1-5; a possible D gene is TRBD1 (5 bases). The CDR3 DNA reads TGTGCCAGCAGTGGACGGGACTCTTGGTCCAATCAGCCCCAGCATTTT. Translated, it gives CASSGRDSWSNQPQHF.